Listed here is a single T cell receptor (beta chain). Its specificity is unknown. The data are from a study of cytomegalovirus exposure and HLA in healthy donors. 60 Vbeta and 13 Jbeta primers were used in PCR. The table came from immunoSEQ multiplex PCR; TCRdb's copy has only in-frame clones and leaves some out. The sample holds around 130,000 clones. Broader study findings: Analyzed later, most CMV-associated TCR beta chains appeared HLA-restricted. Trimming of TCR beta V- and J-genes showed a link, identified in a later analysis, to a missense DCLRE1C variant. Upon later analysis, TCR association rates were observed to vary by HLA locus, being highest for DRB1 and lowest for HLA-C.

The TCR was taken from a woman in her forties in good health and CMV-seronegative. Sequencing used PBMCs.

The CDR3 sequence is CASSSGQGNTEAFF. For the CDR3, the DNA is TGTGCCAGCAGCTCGGGACAGGGAAACACTGAAGCTTTCTTT. The V call is TRBV7-9, the J call TRBJ1-1; 9 nucleotides align to TRBD1. V shed 4 bases, J shed 2 bases, and the junction held 2 bases outside the gene matches. Germline V gene data show CDR1 as SEHNR and CDR2 as FQNEAQ (reference sequence). The CDR3 extends over 14 amino acids.